Listed here is a single T cell receptor beta chain. Its antigen remains unidentified. The method was immunoSEQ multiplex PCR; TCRdb's version includes in-frame clones alone and lacks a portion of them. Of tens of thousands of clones listed, around 84% are singletons. This entry is derived from a study of OX40 agonist ivuxolimab in advanced cancers. Turning to the study itself: The study treated patients with ivuxolimab, an agonistic anti-OX40 (CD134) antibody. Prior anti-PD-1, anti-PD-L1 or anti-CTLA-4 therapy did not bar entry, and about 40% had some. Patients got intravenous ivuxolimab at 0.01 to 10 mg/kg every 2 weeks. The study's findings and limits: With doses of 0.1-3.0 mg/kg, partial responders showed among the lowest clonal expansion.

The germline V gene encodes CDR1 SNHLY and CDR2 FYNNEI. CDR3 length equals 12 residues. V dropped 3 bases and J dropped 7 bases, with 8 bases sitting between them. The sequencing used CD4+ or CD8+ T cells sorted from blood, collected in a trial of the OX40 agonist ivuxolimab. The receptor's source is an adult with an advanced solid tumor such as melanoma, head and neck, liver or kidney cancer. The rearrangement uses TRBV2 and TRBJ2-3, with D perhaps being TRBD1 or TRBD2 (5 bases each). The CDR3, as DNA: TGTGCCAGCAGTGAGAGGGGAAATACGCAGTATTTT. It is translated as CASSERGNTQYF.